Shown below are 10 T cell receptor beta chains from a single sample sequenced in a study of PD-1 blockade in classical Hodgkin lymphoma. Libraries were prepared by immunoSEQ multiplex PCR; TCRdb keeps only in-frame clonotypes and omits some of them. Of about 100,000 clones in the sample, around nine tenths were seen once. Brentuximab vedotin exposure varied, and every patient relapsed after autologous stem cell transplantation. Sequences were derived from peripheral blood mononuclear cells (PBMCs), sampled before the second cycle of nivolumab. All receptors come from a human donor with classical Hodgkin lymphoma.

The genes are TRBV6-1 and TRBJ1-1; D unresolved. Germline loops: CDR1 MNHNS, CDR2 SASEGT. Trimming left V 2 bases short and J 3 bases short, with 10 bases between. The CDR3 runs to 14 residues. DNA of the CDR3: TGTGCCAGCAGTGAAAGAGTAGCGGACACTGAAGCTTTCTTT. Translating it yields CASSERVADTEAFF.

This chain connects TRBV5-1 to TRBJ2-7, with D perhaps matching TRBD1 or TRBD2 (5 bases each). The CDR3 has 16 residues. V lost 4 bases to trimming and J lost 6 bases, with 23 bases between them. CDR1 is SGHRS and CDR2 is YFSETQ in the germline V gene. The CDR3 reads CASSKDVGVGGGEQYF. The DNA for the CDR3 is TGCGCCAGCAGCAAAGACGTAGGGGTCGGTGGAGGCGAGCAGTACTTC.

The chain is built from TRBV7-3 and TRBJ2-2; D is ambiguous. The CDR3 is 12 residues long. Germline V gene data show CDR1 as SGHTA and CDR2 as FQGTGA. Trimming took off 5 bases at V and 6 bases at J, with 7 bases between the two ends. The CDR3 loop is CASSPWAGELFF. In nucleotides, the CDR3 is TGTGCCAGCAGCCCTTGGGCCGGGGAGCTGTTTTTT. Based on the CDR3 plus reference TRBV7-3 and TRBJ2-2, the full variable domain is GAGVSQTPSNKVTEKGKYVELRCDPISGHTALYWYRQSLGQGPEFLIYFQGTGAADDSGLPNDRFFAVRPEGSVSTLKIQRTERGDSAVYLCASSPWAGELFFGEGSRLTVL.

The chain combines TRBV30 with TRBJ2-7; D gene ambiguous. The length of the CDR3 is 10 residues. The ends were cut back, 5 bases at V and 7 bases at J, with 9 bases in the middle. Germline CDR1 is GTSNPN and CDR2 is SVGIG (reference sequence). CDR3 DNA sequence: TGTGCCTGGGGGGTACGGGAGCAGTACTTC. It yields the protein CAWGVREQYF.

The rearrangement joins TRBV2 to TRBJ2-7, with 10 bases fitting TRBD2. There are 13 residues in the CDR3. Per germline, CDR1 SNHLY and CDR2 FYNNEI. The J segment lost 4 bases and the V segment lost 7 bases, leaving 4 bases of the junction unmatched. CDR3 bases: TGTGCCAGCAAAACTAGCGGGGTGTACGAGCAGTACTTC. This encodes CASKTSGVYEQYF.

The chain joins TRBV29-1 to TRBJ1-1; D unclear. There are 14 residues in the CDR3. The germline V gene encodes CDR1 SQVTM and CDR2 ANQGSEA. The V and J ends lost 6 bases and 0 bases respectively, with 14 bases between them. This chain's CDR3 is CSVRPRYLNTEAFF. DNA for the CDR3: TGCAGCGTCAGGCCCCGTTACTTGAACACTGAAGCTTTCTTT.

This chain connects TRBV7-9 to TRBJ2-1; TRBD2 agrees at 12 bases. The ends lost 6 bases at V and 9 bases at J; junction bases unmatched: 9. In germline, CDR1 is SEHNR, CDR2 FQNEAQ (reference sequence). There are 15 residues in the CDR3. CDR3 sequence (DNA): TGTGCCAGCAGGTCTCTAGCGGGGGGGCCCGGTGAGCAGTTCTTC. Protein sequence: CASRSLAGGPGEQFF. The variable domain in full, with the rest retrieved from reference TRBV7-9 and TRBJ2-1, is DTGVSQNPRHKITKRGQNVTFRCDPISEHNRLYWYRQTLGQGPEFLTYFQNEAQLEKSRLLSDRFSAERPKGSFSTLEIQRTEQGDSAMYLCASRSLAGGPGEQFFGPGTRLTVL.

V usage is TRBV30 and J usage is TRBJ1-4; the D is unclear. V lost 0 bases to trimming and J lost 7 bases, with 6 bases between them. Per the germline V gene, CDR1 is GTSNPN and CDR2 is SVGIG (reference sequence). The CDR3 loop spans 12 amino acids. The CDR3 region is CAWSVDVEKLFF. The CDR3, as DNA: TGTGCCTGGAGTGTAGATGTTGAAAAACTGTTTTTT.

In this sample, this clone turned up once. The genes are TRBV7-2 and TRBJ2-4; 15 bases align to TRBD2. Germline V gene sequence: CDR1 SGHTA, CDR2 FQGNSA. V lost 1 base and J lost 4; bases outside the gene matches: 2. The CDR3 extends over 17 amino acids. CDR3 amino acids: CASSLVGLAGGKNIQYF. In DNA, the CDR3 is TGTGCCAGCAGCTTAGTGGGACTAGCGGGGGGAAAAAACATTCAGTACTTC.

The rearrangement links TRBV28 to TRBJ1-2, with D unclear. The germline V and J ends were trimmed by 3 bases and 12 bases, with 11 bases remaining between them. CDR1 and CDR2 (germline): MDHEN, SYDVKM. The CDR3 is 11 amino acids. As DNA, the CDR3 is TGTGCCAGCAGTTTGGGATCCGGCGACACCTTC. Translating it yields CASSLGSGDTF.